One sample yielded the 18 T cell receptor beta chains listed below, sequenced in a study of CD8+ T cells in alopecia areata. Extracted RNA was reverse transcribed, and the resulting cDNA served as sequencing template. Using immunoSEQ multiplex PCR, the repertoire was profiled, and TCRdb retains in-frame clones only, with some absent. The table lists roughly 200,000 clones, roughly 50% of them singletons. Material for sequencing was CD8+ T cells sorted from blood. These receptors were collected from a human donor in good health.

This chain joins TRBV13 and TRBJ1-5; no clear D gene. This CDR3 is 14 amino acids long. The germline V gene encodes CDR1 PRHDT and CDR2 FYEKMQ (reference sequence). V was pared by 5 bases and J by 2 bases, with 10 bases between. The CDR3 is CASSARGGNQPQHF. CDR3 coding DNA: TGTGCCAGCAGCGCCCGGGGTGGCAATCAGCCCCAGCATTTT.

This sequence joins TRBV30 and TRBJ2-5; 7 bases map to TRBD1. The DNA end is more similar to TRBJ2-7, so the J call may be wrong. This CDR3 is built from 13 residues. The V gene's germline CDR1 is GTSNPN and CDR2 SVGIG (reference sequence). CDR3 nucleotide sequence: TGTGCCTGGAGTGTAGTGACAGGGTCCGAGCAGTACTTC. Protein: CAWSVVTGSEQYF.

The chain recombines TRBV14 with TRBJ2-7; D remains unclear. The CDR3 loop spans 13 amino acids. V was pared by 0 bases and J by 3 bases, with 6 bases between. CDR1 is SGHDN, CDR2 FVKESK, per germline. CDR3 region: CASSQDPGYEQYF. The CDR3, as DNA: TGTGCCAGCAGCCAAGATCCCGGCTACGAGCAGTACTTC.

The rearrangement links TRBV29-1 to TRBJ2-3; D possibly corresponds to TRBD1 (5 bases). This CDR3 comprises 17 residues. The V gene lost 1 base and the J gene lost 2 bases, with 19 bases spanning the gap. CDR1 and CDR2 (germline): SQVTM, ANQGSEA. The CDR3 sequence is CSVEGDWGRQPTDTQYF. As DNA, the CDR3 is TGCAGCGTTGAAGGAGATTGGGGCAGGCAGCCCACAGATACGCAGTATTTT.

The chain couples TRBV4-1 to TRBJ2-5; TRBD2 aligns across 8 bases. V lost 10 bases to trimming and J lost 3 bases; unmatched junction nucleotides: 13. Germline loops: CDR1 MGHRA, CDR2 YSYEKL. The CDR3 consists of 15 residues. The CDR3 protein is CATAALAGKEETQYF. As DNA, the CDR3 is TGCGCCACCGCGGCGCTAGCGGGTAAGGAAGAGACCCAGTACTTC.

J is TRBJ1-1 and V is TRBV7-2; possible D gene TRBD1, 6 bases. CDR1 is SGHTA, CDR2 FQGNSA, per germline. The CDR3 length is 16 residues. Between the trimmed V and J ends, which lost 2 bases and 1 base, there was a span of 14 bases. The CDR3 loop reads CASSLIGGRANTEAFF. The CDR3 bases are TGTGCCAGCAGCTTAATCGGGGGGCGGGCGAACACTGAAGCTTTCTTT.

The chain employs TRBV7-6 and TRBJ2-5, with no clear D. The V gene lost 1 base and the J gene lost 7 bases, with 10 bases spanning the gap. The CDR3 length is 13 residues. Germline V gives CDR1 SGHVS, CDR2 FNYEAQ. The CDR3 protein is CASSLVGKGTQYF. The CDR3, as DNA: TGTGCCAGCAGCTTAGTTGGGAAGGGGACCCAGTACTTC.

In its sample, this clone was seen a few times. V is TRBV7-8 and J is TRBJ2-7; 13 bases map to TRBD2. The CDR3 is 17 residues long. The germline V gene encodes CDR1 SGHVS and CDR2 FQNEAQ. V dropped 5 bases and J dropped 2; count of bases not matched to a gene: 9. CDR3 region: CASSQYQLAGGTYEQYF. Written as DNA, the CDR3 is TGTGCCAGCAGCCAGTACCAACTAGCGGGGGGGACCTACGAGCAGTACTTC.

This chain connects TRBV11-2 to TRBJ2-1; 8 bases line up with TRBD1. Germline CDR1 and CDR2: SGHAT and FQNNGV. The CDR3 totals 15 residues. Trimming cost V 5 bases and J 8 bases; bases outside gene matches: 11. The CDR3 spells CASSPSTDRDHEQFF. Here the CDR3 DNA reads TGTGCCAGCAGCCCATCAACGGACAGGGACCATGAGCAGTTCTTC.

The rearrangement joins TRBV27 to TRBJ1-4; D not resolved. Trimming cost V 7 bases and J 0 bases, with 9 bases left between them. The CDR3 consists of 14 residues. From germline, CDR1 is MNHEY and CDR2 SMNVEV (reference sequence). DNA of the CDR3: TGTGCCAGCACGAGCGCTGCAACTAATGAAAAACTGTTTTTT. Translated, it gives CASTSAATNEKLFF.

This clone has just a few counts. The chain is built from TRBV7-6 and TRBJ2-1; no definite D call. Deletions cut 5 bases from V and 0 bases from J, with 14 bases between. Germline loops: CDR1 SGHVS, CDR2 FNYEAQ. The CDR3 consists of 16 residues. The CDR3 loop reads CASSRPWGSSYNEQFF. DNA of the CDR3: TGTGCCAGCAGCCGTCCGTGGGGAAGCTCCTACAATGAGCAGTTCTTC.

The rearrangement uses TRBV23-1 and TRBJ2-2; 10 bases map to TRBD1. TRBV23-1 is marked as an open reading frame, function uncertain. V shed 8 bases and J 0 bases; nucleotides not matched to a gene: 0. The CDR3 totals 14 residues. The DNA for the CDR3 is TGCGCCAGCGGACAGGGGGCGAACACCGGGGAGCTGTTTTTT. Translated, it gives CASGQGANTGELFF.

The CDR3 loop is CSVPLTGAVEAFF. As DNA, the CDR3 is TGCAGCGTTCCACTTACAGGGGCGGTTGAAGCTTTCTTT. The V gene is TRBV29-1, the J gene TRBJ1-1, with 7 nucleotides matching TRBD1. Looked up from germline, CDR1 is SQVTM and CDR2 is ANQGSEA. The CDR3 loop spans 13 amino acids. V gave up 5 bases and J gave up 7 bases; unmatched junction bases: 10.

The table lists this clone with a count of one. The J gene is TRBJ1-1, the V gene TRBV2, with no clear D. CDR3 length equals 14 residues. Germline values: CDR1 SNHLY, CDR2 FYNNEI. The V end was cut by 7 bases, the J end by 4 bases, with 16 bases between. This CDR3 is CASNPGPSPTEAFF. The CDR3 DNA reads TGTGCCAGCAATCCCGGGCCCAGCCCCACTGAAGCTTTCTTT.

V is TRBV27 and J is TRBJ1-4, with 7 bases aligning to TRBD1. Trimming removed 4 bases from V and 2 bases from J; junction bases left unmatched: 4. The CDR3 spans 15 residues. Germline CDR1 reads MNHEY; CDR2 reads SMNVEV (reference sequence). CDR3 coding DNA: TGTGCCAGCAGTTCGTCAGGGGGGACTAATGAAAAACTGTTTTTT. Amino acids: CASSSSGGTNEKLFF.

J is TRBJ1-6 and V is TRBV15; weak D call: TRBD1 (5 bases). CDR1 LNHNV and CDR2 YYDKDF come from the germline V gene (reference sequence). The V gene lost 0 bases and the J gene lost 9 bases, with 18 bases spanning the gap. The CDR3 is 17 amino acids. The CDR3 is CATSRDSRTSWASPLHF. CDR3 DNA: TGTGCCACCAGCAGAGATTCCAGGACAAGTTGGGCTTCACCCCTCCACTTT. Variable domain in full (rest from reference TRBV15 and TRBJ1-6): DAMVIQNPRYQVTQFGKPVTLSCSQTLNHNVMYWYQQKSSQAPKLLFHYYDKDFNNEADTPDNFQSRRPNTSFCFLDIRSPGLGDTAMYLCATSRDSRTSWASPLHFGNGTRLTVT.

The chain is built from TRBV14 and TRBJ2-3; 8 bases align to TRBD1. Germline V gives CDR1 SGHDN, CDR2 FVKESK. This CDR3 contains 15 residues. J was trimmed by 3 bases and V by 6 bases; bases with no gene match: 8. This CDR3 reads CASSFRTGLTDTQYF. The CDR3 DNA sequence: TGTGCCAGCAGTTTCCGGACAGGGTTAACAGATACGCAGTATTTT.

This clone has just one count. The V call is TRBV5-1, the J call TRBJ1-1; 11 bases map to TRBD1. CDR1 SGHRS and CDR2 YFSETQ come from the germline V gene. V trimming: 0 bases; J trimming: 6 bases; junction bases outside the gene matches: 4. The CDR3 sequence is 15 residues long. The DNA for the CDR3 is TGCGCCAGCAGCTTGGGGGACAGGGGGTTCCCTGAAGCTTTCTTT. Protein product: CASSLGDRGFPEAFF. Together with reference TRBV5-1 and TRBJ1-1, the CDR3 gives the full variable domain: KAGVTQTPRYLIKTRGQQVTLSCSPISGHRSVSWYQQTPGQGLQFLFEYFSETQRNKGNFPGRFSGRQFSNSRSEMNVSTLELGDSALYLCASSLGDRGFPEAFFGQGTRLTVV.